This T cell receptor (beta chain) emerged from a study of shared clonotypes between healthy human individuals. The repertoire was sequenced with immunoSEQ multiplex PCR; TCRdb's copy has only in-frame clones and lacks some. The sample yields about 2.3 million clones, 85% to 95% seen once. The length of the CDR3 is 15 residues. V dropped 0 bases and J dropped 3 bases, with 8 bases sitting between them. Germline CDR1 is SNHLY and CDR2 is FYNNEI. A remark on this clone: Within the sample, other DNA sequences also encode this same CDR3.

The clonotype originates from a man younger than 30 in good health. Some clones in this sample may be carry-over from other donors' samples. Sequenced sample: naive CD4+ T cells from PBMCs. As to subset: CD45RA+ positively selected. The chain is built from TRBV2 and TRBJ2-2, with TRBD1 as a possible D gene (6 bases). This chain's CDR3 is CASSEARGYTGELFF. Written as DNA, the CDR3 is TGTGCCAGCAGTGAAGCGAGGGGGTACACCGGGGAGCTGTTTTTT.